Shown below are 20 T cell receptor beta chains from a single sample sequenced in a study of human T cells and chemical hapten exposure (dated by TCRdb to about 2021). The time point label, read with the paper, signifies: pre-sensitization, week 0. Explained via the paper, the treatment or condition label denotes: therapeutic diphenylcyclopropenone sensitization with weekly scalp DPC. Libraries were prepared through RACE. Sequencing was performed on a NextSeq 500. Clones were called with MiXCR by TCRdb after fastp trimmed the public reads at Q25, and only in-frame beta chains were retained. Each record represents a unique CDR3 protein, reported with the most common genes and DNA among its rows. The sample data list around 300,000 distinct CDR3 sequences, and about 7.7% of these were observed just once. Jointly, the top ten make up more than 1% of the sample. The sequenced sample was whole blood, obtained in connection with sensitization to the hapten diphenylcyclopropenone (DPC). Every receptor here comes from a young man with alopecia areata. Some clones in this sample may be carry-over from other donors' samples.

The V call is TRBV20-1, the J call TRBJ2-1, with D possibly matching TRBD2 (5 bases). Between the trimmed V and J ends, which lost 2 bases and 6 bases, there was a span of 17 bases. This CDR3 is 15 amino acids long. CDR1 and CDR2 (germline): DFQATT, SNEGSKA (reference sequence). The CDR3 DNA reads as TGCAGTGCTAGAACAGCGGCGGCACAACTCAATGAGCAGTTCTTC. Translation: CSARTAAAQLNEQFF.

The chain has TRBV5-4 and TRBJ2-3, with TRBD2 matching 10 bases. Unmatched junction bases numbered 8, after V lost 4 bases and J lost 6 bases. From germline, CDR1 is SGHNT and CDR2 YYREEE (reference sequence). This CDR3 is built from 15 residues. In nucleotides, the CDR3 is TGTGCCAGCAGCGTGGGACTAGCGCCTCCGGATACGCAGTATTTT. As protein: CASSVGLAPPDTQYF.

This clonotype showed up just a few times. The V and J genes are TRBV12-3 or TRBV12-4 and TRBJ1-2; D remains unclear. Trimming took off 2 bases at V and 6 bases at J, with 10 bases between the two ends. This CDR3 is 13 amino acids long. The CDR3 sequence is CASSLMGQDGYTF. CDR3 coding DNA: TGTGCCAGCAGTTTAATGGGTCAGGATGGCTACACCTTC.

DNA for the CDR3: TGTGCCAGCAGCTTAAATTTTCGGACAGATGAAGCTTTCTTT. Translated: CASSLNFRTDEAFF. The genes are TRBV7-3 and TRBJ1-1; a weak D match, TRBD1 (6 bases). The CDR3 length is 14 residues. CDR1 is SGHTA and CDR2 is FQGTGA in the germline V gene. Trimming took off 1 base at V and 7 bases at J, with 13 bases between the two ends.

At least ten counts were recorded for this clonotype. This chain links TRBV10-3 with TRBJ2-6, with D perhaps TRBD2 (6 bases). Germline assignment: CDR1 ENHRY and CDR2 SYGVKD. V lost 3 bases and J lost 4, with 13 bases in between. This CDR3 is built from 16 residues. CDR3 DNA sequence: TGTGCCATCAGTGAACTACCCGCGGGGGGGGCCAACGTCCTGACTTTC. Protein product: CAISELPAGGANVLTF.

This clonotype has just a few counts. The V call is TRBV20-1, the J call TRBJ1-1; D perhaps matches TRBD1 (5 bases). The CDR3 consists of 15 residues. V shed 6 bases and J shed 3 bases, with 20 bases lying between them. Per germline, CDR1 DFQATT and CDR2 SNEGSKA (reference sequence). CDR3 in DNA: TGCAGTGCGCGCCCGGGGACCAGGGTGGACACTGAAGCTTTCTTT. Its translation: CSARPGTRVDTEAFF.

This chain joins TRBV5-1 and TRBJ2-1, with 10 bases fitting TRBD2. This CDR3 spans 15 amino acids. Germline trimming cut 4 bases from V and 6 bases from J; bases unmatched to any gene: 7. Per the germline V gene, CDR1 is SGHRS and CDR2 is YFSETQ. CDR3 loop: CASSKTSGEINEQFF. The CDR3 bases are TGCGCCAGCAGCAAAACTAGCGGGGAGATCAATGAGCAGTTCTTC.

This chain uses TRBV2 with TRBJ1-4; D is undetermined. The CDR3 consists of 12 residues. Germline CDR1 SNHLY, CDR2 FYNNEI. Trimming removed 8 bases from V and 6 bases from J, with 10 bases in between. This chain's CDR3 is CASRPPDEKLFF. CDR3 sequence (DNA): TGTGCCAGCCGGCCTCCCGATGAAAAACTGTTTTTT.

The J gene is TRBJ2-5, the V gene TRBV7-3; 8 bases fit TRBD2. Germline V gene data show CDR1 as SGHTA and CDR2 as FQGTGA. Losses at the gene ends were 5 bases for V and 5 bases for J; bases not matched to a gene: 10. The CDR3 spans 15 residues. CDR3 residues: CASSLLPGGRETQYF. The CDR3 coding sequence is TGTGCCAGCAGCCTTCTCCCGGGAGGGCGGGAGACCCAGTACTTC.

This chain links TRBV4-1 with TRBJ1-1, with 7 bases aligning to TRBD1. With 3 bases clipped from V and 7 bases from J, the junction kept 8 bases outside the gene matches. The CDR3 totals 14 residues. Germline CDR1 MGHRA, CDR2 YSYEKL. CDR3 coding DNA: TGCGCCAGCAGCCAGATGGGACAGCGAGTTGAAGCTTTCTTT. Its protein product is CASSQMGQRVEAFF.

The chain has TRBV28 and TRBJ1-5; TRBD1 matches at 10 bases. V lost 6 bases and J lost 7; bases outside the gene matches: 15. Germline CDR1 MDHEN, CDR2 SYDVKM. The CDR3 spans 17 residues. CDR3 nucleotides: TGTGCCAGCAGCACCCACCGCCGGGACAGGGGAGGACAGCCCCAGCATTTT. Protein sequence: CASSTHRRDRGGQPQHF.

This clonotype was seen more than once but under ten times. The gene calls are TRBV6-6 and TRBJ1-6, with 7 bases identical to TRBD1. The V gene's germline CDR1 is MNHNY and CDR2 SVGAGI (reference sequence). J gave up 5 bases and V 5 bases, and 6 bases lay outside the gene matches. The CDR3 length is 15 residues. CDR3 region: CASSMARGNNSPLHF. The CDR3 nucleotides read TGTGCCAGCAGTATGGCCAGGGGGAATAATTCACCCCTCCACTTT.

This clonotype occurred many times. V is TRBV9 and J is TRBJ2-2; 8 bases are shared with TRBD1. Germline CDR1 and CDR2: SGDLS and YYNGEE. CDR3 length equals 15 residues. The V and J ends lost 0 bases and 6 bases, in that order; junction bases with no gene match: 4. CDR3 coding DNA: TGTGCCAGCAGCGTAGCTAGGACAGGGCCCGGGGAGCTGTTTTTT. It encodes CASSVARTGPGELFF.

This clonotype was found many times. The V and J genes are TRBV6-2 or TRBV6-3 and TRBJ1-5; no firm D call. V was shortened by 7 bases and J by 0 bases, with 13 bases between the two germline ends. Germline assignment: CDR1 MNHEY and CDR2 SVGEGT. The CDR3 spans 15 residues. CDR3 sequence reads: CASMGKELSNQPQHF. The CDR3 DNA is TGTGCCAGCATGGGAAAAGAACTTAGCAATCAGCCCCAGCATTTT.

This clonotype was observed a handful of times. The J gene is TRBJ2-3, the V gene TRBV25-1; no definite D call. The CDR3 is 13 residues long. V lost 3 bases, J lost 6 bases, and 10 bases lay in between. CDR1 and CDR2 (germline): MGHDK, SYGVNS. This chain's CDR3 is CASSDPGVDTQYF. The CDR3 bases are TGTGCCAGCAGTGACCCAGGTGTCGATACGCAGTATTTT.

This clonotype was seen once. The V call is TRBV9, the J call TRBJ2-5; 8 bases map to TRBD1. Germline values: CDR1 SGDLS, CDR2 YYNGEE. V was clipped by 3 bases and J by 4 bases; unmatched bases: 5. This CDR3 has 14 residues. CDR3 sequence reads: CASSDSGQGETQYF. The CDR3 DNA sequence: TGTGCCAGCAGCGATAGTGGACAGGGAGAGACCCAGTACTTC.

This clonotype turned up a few times. For the CDR3, the DNA is TGCGCCAGCAGCTTGGAAGGGGAGGGAGGACAGCCCCAGCATTTT. This sequence encodes CASSLEGEGGQPQHF. The V gene is TRBV5-1, the J gene TRBJ1-5; D may be TRBD1 (5 bases). V was clipped by 0 bases and J by 7 bases, with 14 bases between them. The CDR3 length is 15 residues. Germline V lookup: CDR1 SGHRS, CDR2 YFSETQ.

This clonotype showed up many times. V and J are TRBV7-9 and TRBJ2-7; D not resolved. Between the trimmed V and J ends, which lost 5 bases and 2 bases, there was a span of 10 bases. The CDR3 consists of 13 residues. Germline CDR1 is SEHNR and CDR2 is FQNEAQ (reference sequence). Here the CDR3 reads CASSHDGPYEQYF. CDR3 nucleotide sequence: TGTGCCAGCAGCCACGACGGACCCTACGAGCAGTACTTC.

This clonotype has ten or more counts. The chain joins TRBV28 to TRBJ2-5; 7 bases are shared with TRBD1. The J segment lost 4 bases and the V segment lost 8 bases, leaving 13 bases of the junction unmatched. Germline values: CDR1 MDHEN, CDR2 SYDVKM. The CDR3 sequence is 15 residues long. CDR3 in amino acids: CASADPRGGAETQYF. The CDR3 nucleotides are TGTGCCAGCGCCGACCCCCGAGGGGGCGCAGAGACCCAGTACTTC.

This clonotype was counted at least ten times. This rearrangement joins TRBV28 to TRBJ1-5; D remains ambiguous. The V and J ends lost 3 bases and 0 bases respectively, with 12 bases between them. This CDR3 comprises 16 residues. Per the germline V gene, CDR1 is MDHEN and CDR2 is SYDVKM. This CDR3 is CASSFRGGVSNQPQHF. The CDR3 DNA reads as TGTGCCAGCAGTTTCCGTGGCGGAGTTAGCAATCAGCCCCAGCATTTT.